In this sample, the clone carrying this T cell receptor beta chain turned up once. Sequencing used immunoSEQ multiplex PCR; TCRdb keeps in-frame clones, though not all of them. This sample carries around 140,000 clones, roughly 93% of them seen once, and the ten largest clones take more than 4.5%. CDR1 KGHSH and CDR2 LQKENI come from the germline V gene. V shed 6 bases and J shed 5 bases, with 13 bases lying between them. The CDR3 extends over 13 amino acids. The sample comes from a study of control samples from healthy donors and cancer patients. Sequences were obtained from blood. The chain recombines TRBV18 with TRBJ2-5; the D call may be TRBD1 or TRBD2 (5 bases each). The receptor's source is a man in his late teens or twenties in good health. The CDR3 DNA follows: TGTGCCAGCTCGGGGGAAGCTAAGGAGACCCAGTACTTC. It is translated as CASSGEAKETQYF.